This TCR beta chain was recorded in a study of metastatic and nonmetastatic thyroid tumors. Study summary: Repertoires were compared across blood and tumor or nodule tissue from malignant and benign thyroid patients.

General study findings and limits: Benign nodules were reported to have significantly lower TCR beta diversity than malignant thyroid tumors, in blood and tumor.

The table lists this clone with a few counts. Its antigen is not identified. Thyroid surgery had not been preceded by any treatment in any patient. In the study's own analysis: Built for papillary thyroid cancer, a distant-metastasis classifier drew on CDR3 differences across clinicopathological groups. TCRdb re-analyzed the PCR reads using MiXCR. The V and J calls and clone size are TCRdb's, not the authors'. The sample holds approximately 17,000 clones, roughly 23% seen once. The specimen sequenced was adjacent normal tissue. The receptor was isolated from a female donor with papillary thyroid cancer or a benign thyroid nodule (not recorded which). Some clones in this sample may be carry-over from other donors' samples.

In nucleotides, the CDR3 is TGTGCCAGCAGCGTACAAGTCTTCTACGAGCAGTACTTC. Amino acid sequence: CASSVQVFYEQYF. The J gene is TRBJ2-7, the V gene TRBV12-3 or TRBV12-4; no firm D call. Deletions cut 6 bases from V and 3 bases from J, with 12 bases between. The CDR3 runs to 13 residues.